This record concerns one TCR beta chain sequence. Its antigen is as yet unknown. Sorting of CD4+ naive, central memory, regulatory and stem cell-like memory cells was performed via CD45RO/CCR7/CD25/CD127/CD95/CD27. This specimen belongs to a study of beta chain features in type 1 diabetes. Study findings and constraints: In every one of the four CD4+ subsets, TCRB CDR3s were moderately but significantly shorter in Type 1 diabetes patients. More deletions and fewer insertions at VDJ junctions were seen in type 1 diabetes patients.

The CDR3 is 15 residues long. V shed 6 bases, J shed 1 base, and the junction held 6 bases outside the gene matches. Germline V gene sequence: CDR1 MNHNY, CDR2 SVGAGI (reference sequence). TCRB transcripts that were expressed got sequenced, as all of the isolated RNA had been reverse transcribed. The read count averaged roughly 4 million across naive, central memory and regulatory T cell samples. Here immunoSEQ multiplex PCR was the method, and the copy in TCRdb shows in-frame clones only, minus some. The top ten clones hold about 2.1% of a sample with around 170,000 clones, roughly 9% of them seen once.

This TCR was sampled from a young woman in good health. The chain carries TRBV6-6 and TRBJ1-5; TRBD1 matches 7 bases. Input material: central memory CD4+ T cells from blood. CDR3 DNA sequence: TGTGCCAGCAGCCGACAGGGAGCAAGCAATCAGCCCCAGCATTTT. Translated: CASSRQGASNQPQHF.